This TCR beta chain was observed in a study of CD8 T cells in Susac syndrome. Overall study: The sequenced Susac syndrome patients included about six who had clinically active disease and fewer than 10 who were in remission.

In the case of this clonotype: Its antigen is currently unknown.

Reverse transcription of about 0.5 to 1 ug RNA used random hexamers. The CDR3 of TCR beta was amplified by immunoSEQ multiplex PCR across 54 Vbeta and 13 Jbeta. TCRdb analysed the immunoSEQ multiplex PCR reads with MiXCR anew, one entry per CDR3 protein. The profile shows 170,000 or so distinct CDR3 sequences, approximately 95% of them singletons. TEMRA cells were enriched by FACS, while CD8+ and CD4+ T cells were obtained through a negative isolation that was performed magnetically. Broader study findings: Within Susac syndrome CD4+ T cell repertoires, clonal expansion was not evident.

V was trimmed by 4 bases and J by 8 bases, leaving 23 bases between them. In germline, CDR1 is SGHDN, CDR2 FVKESK. The CDR3 sequence is 17 residues long. The sequenced sample consisted of CD4+ T cells from PBMCs. J is TRBJ2-2 and V is TRBV14, with a possible D match to TRBD1 (5 bases). The origin of this receptor is a human donor with Susac syndrome. The CDR3 nucleotides read TGTGCCAGCAGCCCTGCAACGATGACAGCCGCAGTTGGGGAGCTGTTTTTT. Protein product: CASSPATMTAAVGELFF.